One and the same sample provided the 18 T cell receptor beta chains below, sequenced in a study of technical replicates of blood from several donors. Method: immunoSEQ multiplex PCR; TCRdb's copy keeps in-frame clones and lacks some. The table has 82,000 or so clones, approximately 96% seen once; the top ten hold about 0.41%. Material for sequencing was T cells isolated from PBMCs. The receptors stem from a human donor in good health.

The V gene is TRBV27, the J gene TRBJ1-2, with D maybe TRBD1 (6 bases). CDR1 is MNHEY and CDR2 is SMNVEV in the germline V gene (reference sequence). This CDR3 comprises 13 residues. Trimming removed 6 bases at V and 8 bases at J, with 16 bases between. Here the CDR3 reads CASSLQGLGGYTF. CDR3 DNA: TGTGCCAGCAGCCTACAGGGTTTGGGAGGCTACACCTTC.

CDR3 loop: CASSVKSTNTGELFF. CDR3 bases: TGTGCCAGCAGCGTAAAATCGACAAACACCGGGGAGCTGTTTTTT. This sequence joins TRBV9 and TRBJ2-2; D is ambiguous. This CDR3 comprises 15 residues. V was pared by 1 base and J by 2 bases, with 9 bases between. Looked up from germline, CDR1 is SGDLS and CDR2 is YYNGEE.

V usage is TRBV25-1 and J usage is TRBJ1-1; D remains unclear. V shed 3 bases and J shed 3 bases, with 11 bases lying between them. This CDR3 is 14 amino acids long. The germline gives CDR1 MGHDK, CDR2 SYGVNS. The CDR3, as DNA: TGTGCCAGCAGTGATGTGGAGAGGTACACTGAAGCTTTCTTT. Protein sequence: CASSDVERYTEAFF. Full variable domain (outside the CDR3, taken from reference TRBV25-1 and TRBJ1-1): EADIYQTPRYLVIGTGKKITLECSQTMGHDKMYWYQQDPGMELHLIHYSYGVNSTEKGDLSSESTVSRIRTEHFPLTLESARPSHTSQYLCASSDVERYTEAFFGQGTRLTVV.

The chain's CDR3 is CASRSLQGSAYEQYF. The CDR3, as DNA: TGCGCCAGCAGGTCCTTACAGGGGTCAGCCTACGAGCAGTACTTC. V usage is TRBV5-1 and J usage is TRBJ2-7; 7 bases agree with TRBD1. Germline CDR1 SGHRS, CDR2 YFSETQ. This CDR3 region has 15 residues. The trim removed 5 bases at V and 2 bases at J, leaving 10 bases unmatched.

DNA of the CDR3: TGTGCCAGCTCACCCCTAGCGGCATTGTCTGGGGCCAACGTCCTGACTTTC. Amino acids: CASSPLAALSGANVLTF. The chain carries TRBV18 and TRBJ2-6; TRBD2 agrees at 7 bases. CDR3 size: 17 residues. Germline assignment: CDR1 KGHSH and CDR2 LQKENI. V lost 3 bases, J lost 1 base, and 6 bases stayed unmatched.

The chain joins TRBV4-3 to TRBJ2-2; 7 nucleotides align to TRBD2. Germline V gene lookup returns CDR1 LGHNA and CDR2 YSLEER. CDR3 length: 16 amino acids. Germline trimming cut 3 bases from V and 1 base from J; bases unmatched to any gene: 5. The CDR3 coding sequence is TGCGCCAGCAGCCACGGGCTAGCGGAGAACACCGGGGAGCTGTTTTTT. This gives the protein CASSHGLAENTGELFF.

The genes are TRBV2 and TRBJ2-7; TRBD2 is a possible D gene (5 bases). The CDR3 contains 13 residues. Per the germline V gene, CDR1 is SNHLY and CDR2 is FYNNEI. V was shortened by 4 bases and J by 3 bases, with 10 bases between the two germline ends. CDR3 bases: TGTGCCAGCAGTGCAACTAGTCACTACGAGCAGTACTTC. Translated: CASSATSHYEQYF. The full variable domain, in which reference TRBV2 and TRBJ2-7 provide the parts outside the CDR3, is EPEVTQTPSHQVTQMGQEVILRCVPISNHLYFYWYRQILGQKVEFLVSFYNNEISEKSEIFDDQFSVERPDGSNFTLKIRSTKLEDSAMYFCASSATSHYEQYFGPGTRLTVT.

The chain is built from TRBV9 and TRBJ2-6; D unresolved. CDR1 is SGDLS, CDR2 YYNGEE, per germline. V was pared by 3 bases and J by 0 bases, with 10 bases between. This CDR3 is built from 16 residues. CDR3 sequence: CASSARSDSGANVLTF. Written as DNA, the CDR3 is TGTGCCAGCAGCGCGCGTTCCGACTCTGGGGCCAACGTCCTGACTTTC. Full variable domain (remainder filled in from reference TRBV9 and TRBJ2-6): DSGVTQTPKHLITATGQRVTLRCSPRSGDLSVYWYQQSLDQGLQFLIQYYNGEERAKGNILERFSAQQFPDLHSELNLSSLELGDSALYFCASSARSDSGANVLTFGAGSRLTVL.

This chain links TRBV25-1 with TRBJ1-2; 8 positions match TRBD1. V was pared by 2 bases and J by 5 bases, with 10 bases of the junction left unmatched. CDR1 and CDR2 (germline): MGHDK, SYGVNS. This CDR3 contains 16 residues. The CDR3 bases are TGTGCCAGCAGTGAACCCTTAGGACAGGGCTTATATGGCTACACCTTC. It specifies CASSEPLGQGLYGYTF.

V is TRBV20-1 and J is TRBJ2-1, with D uncertain. The CDR3 is 9 amino acids. Germline CDR1 and CDR2: DFQATT and SNEGSKA (reference sequence). The V end was cut by 8 bases, the J end by 4 bases, with 3 bases between. The CDR3 here is CSIYNEQFF. CDR3 coding DNA: TGCAGTATATACAATGAGCAGTTCTTC.

V is TRBV7-9 and J is TRBJ2-3, with no clear D. The germline V gene has CDR1 SEHNR and CDR2 FQNEAQ (reference sequence). This CDR3 has 16 amino acids. Trimming took 0 bases from V and 4 from J, leaving 14 bases between them. For the CDR3, the DNA is TGTGCCAGCAGCTTAGCGTCCCGGCCAGGCGCAGATACGCAGTATTTT. Translation gives CASSLASRPGADTQYF.

This clone was detected a few times. The chain joins TRBV5-4 to TRBJ1-1; a possible D gene is TRBD1 (6 bases). Trimming took off 4 bases at V and 1 base at J, with 8 bases between the two ends. Germline V gene lookup returns CDR1 SGHNT and CDR2 YYREEE (reference sequence). The CDR3 runs 13 residues. This chain's CDR3 is CASSPRGNTEAFF. Here the CDR3 DNA reads TGTGCCAGCAGCCCCAGGGGGAACACTGAAGCTTTCTTT.

The rearrangement links TRBV28 to TRBJ2-7; 9 bases agree with TRBD1. J gave up 0 bases and V 5 bases, and 5 bases lay outside the gene matches. The CDR3 covers 15 residues. Germline V gene data show CDR1 as MDHEN and CDR2 as SYDVKM. CDR3 nucleotides: TGTGCCAGCAGTGTACCGGGACAGGGCTCCTACGAGCAGTACTTC. It yields the protein CASSVPGQGSYEQYF. Variable domain in full (rest from reference TRBV28 and TRBJ2-7): DVKVTQSSRYLVKRTGEKVFLECVQDMDHENMFWYRQDPGLGLRLIYFSYDVKMKEKGDIPEGYSVSREKKERFSLILESASTNQTSMYLCASSVPGQGSYEQYFGPGTRLTVT.

The CDR3 bases are TGTGCCAGCAGCTTCGCATACAGGGGACGCGGTGAGCAGTTCTTC. Its translation: CASSFAYRGRGEQFF. The chain employs TRBV5-8 and TRBJ2-1; 7 bases match TRBD1. The V and J ends lost 2 bases and 9 bases, in that order; junction bases with no gene match: 11. This CDR3 is 15 amino acids long. The germline gives CDR1 SGHTS, CDR2 YDEGEE.

As regards this clone: At one end, the junction sequence differs from germline, possibly due to a read error. The chain recombines TRBV27 with TRBJ1-5; D uncertain. Germline V gene data show CDR1 as MNHEY and CDR2 as SMNVEV (reference sequence). The CDR3 length is 14 residues. The CDR3 loop reads CATSPGYLTQPQHF. In nucleotides, the CDR3 is TGTGCCACCAGTCCGGGGTACTTGACTCAGCCCCAGCATTTT.

CDR3 sequence (DNA): TGTGCCAGTGGAGGATTTAACTATGGCTACACCTTC. It codes for CASGGFNYGYTF. This chain links TRBV19 with TRBJ1-2; D uncertain. This CDR3 comprises 12 residues. Germline loops: CDR1 LNHDA, CDR2 SQIVND (reference sequence). V lost 8 bases and J lost 1, with 8 bases in between.

This sequence joins TRBV11-1 and TRBJ2-2; D unclear. The CDR3 totals 12 residues. CDR1 and CDR2 (germline): SGHAT, FQDESV (reference sequence). Trimming pared 5 bases from V and 6 bases from J, leaving 7 bases between. CDR3 loop: CASSPVAGELFF. CDR3 DNA: TGTGCCAGCAGCCCAGTTGCCGGGGAGCTGTTTTTT.

The V and J genes are TRBV11-3 and TRBJ1-2; 9 nucleotides agree with TRBD1. Trimming at V came to 5 bases and at J to 4 bases, leaving 5 bases not matched to a gene. This CDR3 is 14 amino acids long. Germline V CDR1 and CDR2: SGHNT, YENEEA. The CDR3 here is CASSPNRGLYGYTF. The DNA for the CDR3 is TGTGCCAGCAGCCCAAACAGGGGGCTCTATGGCTACACCTTC. Full variable domain (remainder filled in from reference TRBV11-3 and TRBJ1-2): EAGVVQSPRYKIIEKKQPVAFWCNPISGHNTLYWYLQNLGQGPELLIRYENEEAVDDSQLPKDRFSAERLKGVDSTLKIQPAELGDSAVYLCASSPNRGLYGYTFGSGTRLTVV.